Here is one T cell receptor (beta chain) with its context. Its antigen remains unidentified. This sample is part of a study of CD8 T cells in ankylosing spondylitis. General study points: Typical of ankylosing spondylitis blood, it appeared, was a TCR beta motif of roughly eight highly homologous variants.

TCRdb reprocessed the 5' RACE reads via MiXCR and lists one record per CDR3 protein. The sample records some 700,000 distinct CDR3 sequences, about 20% being singletons. Deletions cut 6 bases from V and 0 bases from J, with 12 bases between. This CDR3 contains 14 residues. CDR1 is DFQATT, CDR2 SNEGSKA, per germline (reference sequence). Sequences were obtained from blood, either unsorted or a sorted T cell fraction (not recorded which). This chain joins TRBV20-1 and TRBJ2-4; perhaps D is TRBD1 or TRBD2 (6 bases each). This receptor was taken from a male donor with ankylosing spondylitis. CDR3 in DNA: TGCAGTGCGGTACAGGGACTAGCCAAAAACATTCAGTACTTC. It specifies CSAVQGLAKNIQYF.